These T cell receptor beta chains were read from a single sample in a study of control samples from healthy donors and cancer patients. Method: immunoSEQ multiplex PCR; TCRdb's copy keeps in-frame clones and lacks some. The table lists approximately 49,000 clones, approximately 86% of them singletons. Sequencing was done on a sample of PBMCs. The origin of the receptors is a woman in her fifties or sixties with lung cancer. The CDR3 runs from the conserved cysteine through the conserved F or W. D genes are given only for firm matches. Rows give clone size only sometimes, using once, few, many, or a class for an expanded clone.

TRBV11-3	.	.	TRBJ2-2	CASRATSNTGELFF	TGTGCCAGTCGTGCAACCTCGAACACCGGGGAGCTGTTTTTT
TRBV5-8	.	.	TRBJ1-4	CASSSDRGHEKLFF	TGTGCCAGCAGCTCGGACAGAGGCCATGAAAAACTGTTTTTT
TRBV7-2	.	TRBD1	TRBJ1-6	CASSLGAGGNSPLHF	TGTGCCAGCAGCTTAGGGGCAGGGGGAAATTCACCCCTCCACTTT
TRBV12-3/TRBV12-4	.	.	TRBJ2-7	CASSLVRPWEQYF	TGTGCCAGCAGTTTGGTTAGGCCGTGGGAGCAGTACTTC
TRBV5-1	once	.	TRBJ2-6	CASSLTASGANVLTF	TGCGCCAGCAGCTTGACCGCCTCTGGGGCCAACGTCCTGACTTTC
TRBV10-3	once	.	TRBJ2-1	CAISESVEGGNEQFF	TGTGCCATCAGTGAGTCCGTTGAAGGGGGCAATGAGCAGTTCTTC
TRBV29-1	once	TRBD2	TRBJ2-1	CSVELAGRNEQFF	TGCAGCGTTGAATTAGCGGGACGCAATGAGCAGTTCTTC
TRBV5-6	.	.	TRBJ1-1	CASSFRNREAFF	TGTGCCAGCAGCTTCCGGAACAGAGAAGCTTTCTTT
TRBV6-5	.	.	TRBJ1-1	CASRPGQQNTEAFF	TGTGCCAGCAGGCCGGGGCAGCAGAACACTGAAGCTTTCTTT
TRBV7-8	.	.	TRBJ2-7	CASSLRQGGSYEQYF	TGTGCCAGCAGCTTACGACAGGGAGGCTCCTACGAGCAGTACTTC
TRBV7-2	.	TRBD1	TRBJ2-4	CASSLGDRGLAKNIQYF	TGTGCCAGCAGCTTAGGGGACAGGGGGCTGGCCAAAAACATTCAGTACTTC
TRBV5-1	once	.	TRBJ1-1	CASSLTGMNTEAFF	TGCGCCAGCAGCTTGACAGGGATGAACACTGAAGCTTTCTTT
TRBV6-2/TRBV6-3	.	.	TRBJ2-7	CASSYSTQGLGQYF	TGTGCCAGCAGTTACTCGACCCAGGGGCTCGGGCAGTACTTC
TRBV19	few	.	TRBJ1-1	CASSMRGEAFF	TGTGCCAGTAGTATGAGGGGTGAAGCTTTCTTT
TRBV19	.	.	TRBJ1-3	CASRRDTGNTIYF	TGTGCCAGTAGGCGGGATACTGGAAACACCATATATTTT
TRBV12-3/TRBV12-4	.	TRBD1	TRBJ2-5	CASRGDRVETQYF	TGTGCCAGCAGGGGGGACAGGGTCGAGACCCAGTACTTC
TRBV5-1	.	TRBD2	TRBJ2-7	CASSLAGGGAGTYEQYF	TGCGCCAGCAGCTTGGCGGGCGGGGGGGCAGGAACCTACGAGCAGTACTTC
TRBV15	.	TRBD1	TRBJ1-2	CATSRESTGGFYGYTF	TGTGCCACCAGCAGAGAATCAACAGGGGGGTTCTATGGCTACACCTTC
TRBV2	once	.	TRBJ1-2	CASSPDTLRGYTF	TGTGCCAGCAGTCCCGACACCCTGCGTGGCTACACCTTC
TRBV7-2	.	.	TRBJ2-3	CASSLQQGPTDTQYF	TGTGCCAGCAGCCTCCAGCAGGGGCCTACAGATACGCAGTATTTT
TRBV7-9	.	TRBD1	TRBJ2-3	CASSLVGQTFPFTDTQYF	TGTGCCAGCAGCTTAGTGGGACAGACGTTCCCGTTCACAGATACGCAGTATTTT
TRBV6-6	.	TRBD1	TRBJ2-7	CASSYYDRDLYEQYF	TGTGCCAGCAGTTACTACGACAGGGACCTCTACGAGCAGTACTTC